This TCR beta chain is from a study of shared clonotypes between healthy human individuals. Study-level findings and limits: Limited genetic and exposure-history diversity came from having few donors. As a rule, naive subsets had a larger estimated richness than memory subsets. The four-donor shared clonotypes exceeded non-shared clonotypes in generation probability, with non-shared ones scoring lower.

Only in-frame clones appear in the TCRdb table, and some are missing; sequencing was by immunoSEQ multiplex PCR. The repertoire holds over 2 million clones, approximately 90% seen once, with 0.37% in the top ten. On this clone itself: Its specificity is unknown.

All participating donors were Caucasian adults from Nashville, Tennessee. The CDR3 runs 16 residues. CDR1 and CDR2 from the germline V gene are MGHRA and YSYEKL. V dropped 3 bases and J dropped 8 bases, with 19 bases sitting between them. The sequenced material came from naive CD4+ T cells from PBMCs. Sample subset: CD45RA+ positively selected. V is TRBV4-1 and J is TRBJ1-4, with D tentatively TRBD1 (5 bases). This TCR was recovered from a man aged 18 to 29 in good health. Some clones in this sample may be carry-over from other donors' samples. The CDR3, as DNA: TGCGCCAGCAGCCAGACAGTACACCGACCAGTCGAAAAACTGTTTTTT. Residues: CASSQTVHRPVEKLFF.